This T cell receptor (beta chain) appears in the sequencing data of a study of cytomegalovirus exposure and HLA in healthy donors. Primers for the PCR totalled 60 Vbeta and 13 Jbeta. Per the original methods: Approximately 11 million shared chains were among approximately 80 million unique TCR beta chains counted in a later analysis. The assay was immunoSEQ multiplex PCR, and TCRdb's table has in-frame clones only and misses some. D and trimming come from the DNA, and the V and J calls and clone size come from that table. The top ten clones hold 2.5% to 3.5% of a sample with approximately 150,000 clones, 64% of them seen once. The CDR3 is made up of 14 amino acids. V was pared by 1 base and J by 4 bases, with 11 bases between. Germline V gene sequence: CDR1 SGHRS, CDR2 YFSETQ.

The clonotype was recovered from a woman in her 30s in good health and CMV-seropositive. Sequenced: PBMCs. This chain joins TRBV5-1 and TRBJ1-1; tentatively, D is TRBD1 (5 bases). Here the CDR3 DNA reads TGCGCCAGCAGCTTGCGGGGGTCGGCCACTGAAGCTTTCTTT. It codes for CASSLRGSATEAFF.